This TCR beta chain appears in the sequencing data of a study of T cell clonality in common variable immunodeficiency. Germline CDR1 reads DFQATT; CDR2 reads SNEGSKA (reference sequence). The CDR3 loop spans 15 amino acids. The junction had 3 bases not matched to a gene; V was cut back by 1 base and J by 4 bases. Study-level results: CVID subjects shared fewer TCRbeta clones than healthy controls did. CVID patient heterogeneity limited repertoire-clinical complication correlations.

This clone was seen ten or more times. Its antigen is undetermined. From the germline J gene comes the end of the CDR3, since the read stops 3 residues before it. Both groups were predominantly of Caucasian heritage. Sequencing was performed with immunoSEQ multiplex PCR; in TCRdb, only in-frame clones are kept and a portion is missing. Singletons are absent from the sample, which has some 44,000 clones. The sequence was obtained from a person aged 18-69 years in good health. This chain uses TRBV20-1 with TRBJ2-3, with 12 bases lining up with TRBD2. The sequenced sample consisted of peripheral blood mononuclear cells. The CDR3 reads CSARGTSGDADTQYF. The sequenced CDR3 bases are TGCAGTGCTAGAGGGACTAGCGGGGACGCAGATACG.